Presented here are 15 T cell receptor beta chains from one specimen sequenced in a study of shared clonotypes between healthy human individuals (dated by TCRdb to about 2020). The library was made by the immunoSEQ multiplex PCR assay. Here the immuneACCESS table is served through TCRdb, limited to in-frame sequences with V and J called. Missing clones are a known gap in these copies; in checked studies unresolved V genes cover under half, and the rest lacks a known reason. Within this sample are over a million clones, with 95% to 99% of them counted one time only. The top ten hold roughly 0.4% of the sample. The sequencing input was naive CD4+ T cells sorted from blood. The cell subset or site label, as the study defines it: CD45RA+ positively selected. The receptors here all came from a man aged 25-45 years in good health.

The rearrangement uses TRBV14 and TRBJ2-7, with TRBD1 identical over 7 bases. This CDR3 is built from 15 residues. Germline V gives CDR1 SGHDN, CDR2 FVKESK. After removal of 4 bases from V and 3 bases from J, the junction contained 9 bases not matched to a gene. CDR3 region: CASSRGPDRDYEQYF. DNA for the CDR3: TGTGCCAGCAGCCGGGGCCCTGACAGGGACTACGAGCAGTACTTC.

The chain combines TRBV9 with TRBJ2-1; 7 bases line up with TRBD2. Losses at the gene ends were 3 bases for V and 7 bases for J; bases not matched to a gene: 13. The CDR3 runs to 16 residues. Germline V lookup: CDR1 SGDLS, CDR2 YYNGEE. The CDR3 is CASSDHIERGLNEQFF. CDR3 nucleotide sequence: TGTGCCAGCAGCGACCATATTGAGCGGGGACTTAATGAGCAGTTCTTC.

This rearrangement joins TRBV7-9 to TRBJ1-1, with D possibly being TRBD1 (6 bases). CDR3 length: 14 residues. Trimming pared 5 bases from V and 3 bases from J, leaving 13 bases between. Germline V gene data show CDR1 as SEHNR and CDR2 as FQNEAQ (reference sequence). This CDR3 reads CASSTGRQDTEAFF. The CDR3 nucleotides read TGTGCCAGCAGCACCGGCCGACAGGACACTGAAGCTTTCTTT.

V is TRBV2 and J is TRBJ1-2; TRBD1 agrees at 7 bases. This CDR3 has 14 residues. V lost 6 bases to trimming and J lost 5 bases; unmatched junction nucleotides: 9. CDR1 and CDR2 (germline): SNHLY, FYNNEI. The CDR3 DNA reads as TGTGCCAGCAGCCTACAGGGGCTTGGATATGGCTACACCTTC. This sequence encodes CASSLQGLGYGYTF.

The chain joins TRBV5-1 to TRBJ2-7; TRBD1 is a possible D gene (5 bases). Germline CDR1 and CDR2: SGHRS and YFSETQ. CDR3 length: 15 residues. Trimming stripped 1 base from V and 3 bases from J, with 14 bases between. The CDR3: CASSLSGLSNYEQYF. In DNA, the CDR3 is TGCGCCAGCAGCTTGTCAGGGCTTTCGAACTACGAGCAGTACTTC. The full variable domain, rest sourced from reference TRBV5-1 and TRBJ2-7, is KAGVTQTPRYLIKTRGQQVTLSCSPISGHRSVSWYQQTPGQGLQFLFEYFSETQRNKGNFPGRFSGRQFSNSRSEMNVSTLELGDSALYLCASSLSGLSNYEQYFGPGTRLTVT.

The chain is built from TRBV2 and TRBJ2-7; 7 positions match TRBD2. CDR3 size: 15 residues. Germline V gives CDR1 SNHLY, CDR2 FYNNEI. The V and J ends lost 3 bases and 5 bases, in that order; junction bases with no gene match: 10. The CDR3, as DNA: TGTGCCAGCAGTGATAATTTGGCGGGGGTCAACGAGCAGTACTTC. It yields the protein CASSDNLAGVNEQYF.

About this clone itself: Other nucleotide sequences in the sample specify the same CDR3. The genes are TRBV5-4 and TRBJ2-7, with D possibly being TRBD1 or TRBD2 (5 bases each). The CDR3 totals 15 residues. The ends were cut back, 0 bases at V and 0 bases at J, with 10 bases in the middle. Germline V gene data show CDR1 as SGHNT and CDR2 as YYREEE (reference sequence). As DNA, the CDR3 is TGTGCCAGCAGCTTGGGAGGGGTAAGCTCCTACGAGCAGTACTTC. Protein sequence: CASSLGGVSSYEQYF.

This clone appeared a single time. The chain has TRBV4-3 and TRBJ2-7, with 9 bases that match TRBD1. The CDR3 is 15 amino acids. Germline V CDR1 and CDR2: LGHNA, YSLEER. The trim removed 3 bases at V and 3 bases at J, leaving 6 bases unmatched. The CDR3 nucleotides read TGCGCCAGCAGCCATCGCGAGGGACAGGGCTACGAGCAGTACTTC. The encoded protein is CASSHREGQGYEQYF.

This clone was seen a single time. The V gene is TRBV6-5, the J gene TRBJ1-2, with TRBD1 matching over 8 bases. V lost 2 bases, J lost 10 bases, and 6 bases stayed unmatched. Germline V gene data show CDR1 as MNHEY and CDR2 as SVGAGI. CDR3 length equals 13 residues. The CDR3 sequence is CASSYAAQGAYTF. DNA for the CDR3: TGTGCCAGCAGTTACGCGGCGCAGGGGGCCTACACCTTC.

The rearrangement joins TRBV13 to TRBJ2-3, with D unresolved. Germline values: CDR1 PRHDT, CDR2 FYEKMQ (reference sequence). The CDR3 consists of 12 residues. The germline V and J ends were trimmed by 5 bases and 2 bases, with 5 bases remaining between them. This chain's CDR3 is CASSPATDTQYF. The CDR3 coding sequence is TGTGCCAGCAGCCCGGCCACAGATACGCAGTATTTT.

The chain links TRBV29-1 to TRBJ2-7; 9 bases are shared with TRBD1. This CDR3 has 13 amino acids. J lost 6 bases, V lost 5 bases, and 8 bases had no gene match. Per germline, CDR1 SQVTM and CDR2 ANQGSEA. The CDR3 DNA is TGCAGCGTTACGGGACAGGGATACGGCGAGCAGTACTTC. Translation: CSVTGQGYGEQYF.

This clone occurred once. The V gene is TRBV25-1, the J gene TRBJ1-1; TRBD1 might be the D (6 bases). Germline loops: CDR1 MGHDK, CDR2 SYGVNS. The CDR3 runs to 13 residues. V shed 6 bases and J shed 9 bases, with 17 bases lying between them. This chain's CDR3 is CASRNNRQVQAFF. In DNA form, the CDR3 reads TGTGCCAGCAGAAACAATAGACAGGTCCAAGCTTTCTTT.

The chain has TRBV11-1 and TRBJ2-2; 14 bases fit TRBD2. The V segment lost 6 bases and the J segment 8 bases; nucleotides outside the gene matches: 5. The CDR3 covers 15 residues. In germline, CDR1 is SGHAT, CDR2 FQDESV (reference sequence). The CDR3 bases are TGTGCCAGCAGTTGGGGGACTAGCGGGAGAGGGGAGCTGTTTTTT. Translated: CASSWGTSGRGELFF. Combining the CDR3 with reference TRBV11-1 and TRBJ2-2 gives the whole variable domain EAEVAQSPRYKITEKSQAVAFWCDPISGHATLYWYRQILGQGPELLVQFQDESVVDDSQLPKDRFSAERLKGVDSTLKIQPAELGDSAMYLCASSWGTSGRGELFFGEGSRLTVL.

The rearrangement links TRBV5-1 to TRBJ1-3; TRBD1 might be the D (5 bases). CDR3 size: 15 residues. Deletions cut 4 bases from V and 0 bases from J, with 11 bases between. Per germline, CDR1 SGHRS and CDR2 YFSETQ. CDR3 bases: TGCGCCAGCAGCCCGAACGGGGCCTCTGGAAACACCATATATTTT. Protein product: CASSPNGASGNTIYF.

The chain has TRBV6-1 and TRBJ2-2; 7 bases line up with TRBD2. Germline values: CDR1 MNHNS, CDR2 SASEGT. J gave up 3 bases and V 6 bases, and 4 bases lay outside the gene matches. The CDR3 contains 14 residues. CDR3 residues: CASRVAGHTGELFF. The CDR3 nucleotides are TGTGCCAGCAGGGTAGCGGGTCACACCGGGGAGCTGTTTTTT.